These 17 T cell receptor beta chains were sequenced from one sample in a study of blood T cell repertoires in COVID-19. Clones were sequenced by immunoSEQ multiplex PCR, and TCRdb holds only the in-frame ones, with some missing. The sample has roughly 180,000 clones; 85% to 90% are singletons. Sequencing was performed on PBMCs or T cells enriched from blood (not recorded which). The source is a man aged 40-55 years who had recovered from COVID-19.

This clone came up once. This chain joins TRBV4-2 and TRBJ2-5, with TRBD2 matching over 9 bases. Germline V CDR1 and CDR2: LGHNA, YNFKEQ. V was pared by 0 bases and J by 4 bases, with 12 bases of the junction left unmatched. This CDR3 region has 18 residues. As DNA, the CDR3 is TGTGCCAGCAGCCAAGAAGGAGCGGGGGGCCCCGGGGGAGAGACCCAGTACTTC. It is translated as CASSQEGAGGPGGETQYF.

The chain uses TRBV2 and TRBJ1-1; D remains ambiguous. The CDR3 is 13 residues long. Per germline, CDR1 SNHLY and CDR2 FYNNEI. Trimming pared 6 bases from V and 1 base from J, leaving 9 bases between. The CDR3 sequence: CASRPPENTEAFF. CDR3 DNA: TGTGCCAGCAGGCCTCCAGAGAACACTGAAGCTTTCTTT.

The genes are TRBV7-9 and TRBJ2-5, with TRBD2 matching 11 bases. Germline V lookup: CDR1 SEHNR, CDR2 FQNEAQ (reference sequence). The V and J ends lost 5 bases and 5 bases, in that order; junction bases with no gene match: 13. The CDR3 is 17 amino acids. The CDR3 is CASSLPSSGRWLETQYF. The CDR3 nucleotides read TGTGCCAGCAGCCTCCCATCTAGCGGGAGGTGGTTGGAGACCCAGTACTTC.

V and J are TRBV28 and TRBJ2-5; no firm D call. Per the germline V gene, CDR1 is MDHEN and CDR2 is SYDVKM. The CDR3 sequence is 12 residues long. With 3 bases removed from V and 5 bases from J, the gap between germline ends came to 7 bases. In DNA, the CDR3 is TGTGCCAGCAGTTTGAACTCGGAGACCCAGTACTTC. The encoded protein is CASSLNSETQYF.

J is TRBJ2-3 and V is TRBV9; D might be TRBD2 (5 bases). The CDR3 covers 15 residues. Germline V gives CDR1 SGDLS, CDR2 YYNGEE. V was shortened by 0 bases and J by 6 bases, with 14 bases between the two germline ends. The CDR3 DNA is TGTGCCAGCAGCGTAGGAGCGGCTGATTGGGATACGCAGTATTTT. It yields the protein CASSVGAADWDTQYF.

The CDR3 region is CASSLRTAGYGYTF. CDR3 DNA: TGTGCCAGCAGTTTAAGGACAGCTGGGTATGGCTACACCTTC. This chain connects TRBV27 to TRBJ1-2; the D gene is possibly TRBD1 (6 bases). CDR1 and CDR2 from the germline V gene are MNHEY and SMNVEV (reference sequence). The ends were cut back, 2 bases at V and 5 bases at J, with 12 bases in the middle. The CDR3 consists of 14 residues.

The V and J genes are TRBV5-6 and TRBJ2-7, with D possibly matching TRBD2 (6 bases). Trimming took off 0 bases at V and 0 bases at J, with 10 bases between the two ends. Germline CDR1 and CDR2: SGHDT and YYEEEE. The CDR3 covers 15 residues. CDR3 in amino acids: CASSLAGGLSYEQYF. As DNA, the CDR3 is TGTGCCAGCAGCTTGGCTGGGGGACTCTCCTACGAGCAGTACTTC.

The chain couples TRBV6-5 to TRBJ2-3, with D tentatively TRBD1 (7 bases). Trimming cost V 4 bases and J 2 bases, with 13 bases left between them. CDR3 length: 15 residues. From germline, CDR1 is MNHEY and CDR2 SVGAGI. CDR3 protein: CASSSPGGSTDTQYF. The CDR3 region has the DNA TGTGCCAGCAGTTCCCCAGGGGGGTCCACAGATACGCAGTATTTT.

This chain's CDR3 is CASSPPRGGPSGNTIYF. The CDR3 DNA sequence: TGTGCCAGCAGCCCCCCTCGCGGGGGCCCCTCTGGAAACACCATATATTTT. The J gene is TRBJ1-3, the V gene TRBV9, with D perhaps TRBD1 (6 bases). The CDR3 extends over 17 amino acids. V was shortened by 4 bases and J by 0 bases, with 17 bases between the two germline ends. Germline V gene lookup returns CDR1 SGDLS and CDR2 YYNGEE.

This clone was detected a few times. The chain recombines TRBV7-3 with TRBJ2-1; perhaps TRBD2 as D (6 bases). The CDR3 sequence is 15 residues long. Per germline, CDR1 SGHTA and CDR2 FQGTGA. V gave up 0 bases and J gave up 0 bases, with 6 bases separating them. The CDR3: CASSLTGSSYNEQFF. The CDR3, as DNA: TGTGCCAGCAGCTTAACCGGGAGCTCCTACAATGAGCAGTTCTTC.

CDR3 residues: CASSFQQGAFAGELFF. Written as DNA, the CDR3 is TGTGCCAGCAGCTTTCAGCAGGGGGCATTCGCCGGGGAGCTGTTTTTT. The V call is TRBV7-2, the J call TRBJ2-2; 8 nucleotides match TRBD1. Unmatched junction bases numbered 9, after V lost 3 bases and J lost 6 bases. Germline-derived CDR1 and CDR2 are SGHTA and FQGNSA. This CDR3 has 16 residues.

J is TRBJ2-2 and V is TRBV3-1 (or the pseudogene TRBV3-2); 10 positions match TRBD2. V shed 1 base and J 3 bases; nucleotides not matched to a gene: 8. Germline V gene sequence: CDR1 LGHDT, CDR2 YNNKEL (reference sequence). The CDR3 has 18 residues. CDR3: CASSQVRAGGPYTGELFF. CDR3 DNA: TGTGCCAGCAGCCAAGTCCGAGCGGGAGGGCCCTACACCGGGGAGCTGTTTTTT.

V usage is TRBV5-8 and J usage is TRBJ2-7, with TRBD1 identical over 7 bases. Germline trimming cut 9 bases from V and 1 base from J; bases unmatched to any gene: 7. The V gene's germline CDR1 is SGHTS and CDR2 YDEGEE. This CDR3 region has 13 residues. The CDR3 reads CATKNRGSYEQYF. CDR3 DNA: TGTGCCACCAAGAACAGGGGTTCCTACGAGCAGTACTTC.

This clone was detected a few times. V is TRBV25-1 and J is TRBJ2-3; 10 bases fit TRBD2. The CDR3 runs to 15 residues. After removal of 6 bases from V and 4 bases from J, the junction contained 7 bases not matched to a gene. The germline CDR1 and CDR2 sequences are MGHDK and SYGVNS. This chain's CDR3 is CASRASGGLSDTQYF. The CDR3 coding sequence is TGTGCCAGCAGGGCTAGCGGGGGACTGTCAGATACGCAGTATTTT.

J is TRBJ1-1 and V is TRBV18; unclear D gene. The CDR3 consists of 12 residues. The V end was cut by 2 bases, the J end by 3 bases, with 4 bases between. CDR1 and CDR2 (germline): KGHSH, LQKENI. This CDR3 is CASSPSYTEAFF. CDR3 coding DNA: TGTGCCAGCTCACCAAGCTACACTGAAGCTTTCTTT.

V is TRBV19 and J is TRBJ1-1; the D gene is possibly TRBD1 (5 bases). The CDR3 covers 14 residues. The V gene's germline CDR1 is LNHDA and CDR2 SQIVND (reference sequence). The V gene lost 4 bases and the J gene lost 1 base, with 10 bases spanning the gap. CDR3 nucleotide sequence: TGTGCCAGTAGTAAGAACGGGGGGAACACTGAAGCTTTCTTT. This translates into CASSKNGGNTEAFF.

CDR3 in DNA: TGTGCCAGTAGTATCTGGCAAACAGGGCCCAATCAGCCCCAGCATTTT. This codes for CASSIWQTGPNQPQHF. The chain is built from TRBV19 and TRBJ1-5, with a tentative D call TRBD1 (6 bases). V lost 3 bases, J lost 3 bases, and 15 bases lay in between. This CDR3 has 16 residues. Germline V gene data show CDR1 as LNHDA and CDR2 as SQIVND (reference sequence).